The T cell receptor beta chain described here comes from a study of regulatory T cells in long-lasting Graves disease. This CDR3 comprises 14 residues. Germline V gives CDR1 MNHGY, CDR2 SAAAGT. V was pared by 0 bases and J by 9 bases, with 12 bases between. This clonotype was counted between two and nine times. In building TCR beta libraries, iRepertoire HTBI primers were used together with Arm-PCR of CDR3 regions. TCRdb reanalysed the multiplex PCR reads using MiXCR and keeps one entry per CDR3 protein. The table lists around 450,000 distinct CDR3 sequences, over 12% of them singletons. The time point denotes: newly diagnosed GD, antithyroid drugs for less than 3 months. Isolated PBMC RNA provided the starting material for the TCR library. These data also featured in a second study, about T cells in Graves' hyperthyroidism and ophthalmopathy. From that report: Most thyroid clonotypes with frequency above 0.001 were detected in blood.

This receptor was identified in a middle-aged woman with Graves disease. This sample comprised peripheral blood mononuclear cells (PBMCs), obtained at new diagnosis, from a patient treated with antithyroid drugs. The rearrangement joins TRBV6-8 to TRBJ2-1; D might be TRBD2 (6 bases). The CDR3 DNA reads TGTGCCAGCAGTTACTCCGCGGGACCCAGTGAGCAGTTCTTC. Amino acids: CASSYSAGPSEQFF.